Listed below are T cell receptor beta chains from one sample, sequenced in a study of blood T cells in healthy people across ages. One entry per CDR3 protein results from TCRdb running MiXCR on the 5' RACE reads. The sample carries about 970,000 distinct CDR3 sequences, about 51% recorded once. The specimen was blood. All receptors come from an older woman in good health. CDR3s include the opening cysteine and the closing phenylalanine or tryptophan. D genes are given only for firm matches. The size entry is marked missing in some rows and otherwise reads once, few, many or a size class.

J,V,size,D,CDR3,DNA
TRBJ2-5,TRBV20-1,.,.,CSAQGPGPQETQYF,TGCAGTGCCCAGGGTCCCGGACCTCAAGAGACCCAGTACTTC
TRBJ2-7,TRBV2,few,.,CASSEMQNSYEQYF,TGTGCCAGCAGTGAGATGCAAAACTCCTACGAGCAGTACTTC
TRBJ2-1,TRBV18,.,.,CASSPLRGASTPRVDNEQFF,TGTGCCAGCTCACCACTGAGGGGGGCGTCTACACCGCGGGTAGACAATGAGCAGTTCTTC
TRBJ1-1,TRBV5-1,.,.,CASSFGQTEAFF,TGCGCCAGCAGCTTCGGACAGACTGAAGCTTTCTTT
TRBJ2-4,TRBV6-2/TRBV6-3,.,TRBD1,CASSYPPGQDTYVQYF,TGTGCCAGCAGTTACCCGCCGGGACAGGACACCTACGTGCAGTACTTC
TRBJ2-3,TRBV5-6,.,.,CASSIQGNRATDTQYF,TGTGCCAGCAGCATCCAGGGTAACCGGGCCACAGATACGCAGTATTTT
TRBJ2-3,TRBV27,few,.,CASSFFPFVPSTDTQYF,TGTGCCAGCAGTTTCTTTCCCTTCGTGCCTAGCACAGATACGCAGTATTTT
TRBJ1-6,TRBV12-3/TRBV12-4,once,.,CASSLVLGSSYNSPLHF,TGTGCCAGCAGTTTAGTGCTGGGGAGCTCCTATAATTCACCCCTCCACTTT
TRBJ2-1,TRBV20-1,few,TRBD2,CSARRLAGGPLFF,TGCAGTGCCAGGCGGCTAGCGGGAGGGCCTCTGTTCTTC
TRBJ2-7,TRBV28,few,.,CASSPPGSNLISYEQYF,TGTGCCAGCAGTCCCCCTGGGAGCAATTTGATCTCCTACGAGCAGTACTTC
TRBJ2-1,TRBV6-1,.,TRBD1,CASRRDRVNNEQFF,TGTGCCAGCAGGAGGGACAGGGTCAACAATGAGCAGTTCTTC
TRBJ1-1,TRBV12-3/TRBV12-4,.,.,CASSSRAGGGEAFF,TGTGCCAGCAGTTCCCGCGCGGGTGGGGGTGAAGCTTTCTTT
TRBJ2-7,TRBV20-1,.,.,CSATPGLGGSYEQYF,TGCAGTGCCACCCCGGGGCTAGGAGGGAGCTACGAGCAGTACTTC
TRBJ2-3,TRBV11-2,.,.,CASSTMRSDTQYF,TGTGCCAGCAGCACTATGAGGTCAGATACGCAGTATTTT
TRBJ1-2,TRBV20-1,.,.,CSASLGSSGYTF,TGCAGTGCTAGCTTAGGATCTAGCGGCTACACCTTC
TRBJ2-3,TRBV7-2,.,TRBD2,CASSSSSGRTSTDTQYF,TGTGCCAGCAGCTCTAGTAGCGGGCGAACTAGCACAGATACGCAGTATTTT
TRBJ1-2,TRBV7-9,.,TRBD1,CASSTDDRGSGYTF,TGTGCCAGCAGCACAGACGACAGGGGGTCGGGCTACACCTTC
TRBJ2-5,TRBV20-1,.,.,CSASRTAQETQYF,TGCAGTGCTAGTAGGACAGCACAAGAGACCCAGTACTTC
TRBJ1-6,TRBV12-3/TRBV12-4,.,TRBD1,CASRRTGGGNSPLHF,TGTGCCAGCAGAAGGACAGGGGGCGGTAATTCACCCCTCCACTTT
TRBJ2-1,TRBV4-1,once,TRBD1,CASSQYLATGTHNEQFF,TGCGCCAGCAGCCAATACCTTGCGACAGGGACCCACAATGAGCAGTTCTTC
TRBJ2-5,TRBV3-1,few,.,CASSQDPSRETQYF,TGTGCCAGCAGCCAAGATCCATCCCGAGAGACCCAGTACTTC
TRBJ2-7,TRBV6-5,.,.,CASSERGGSYEQYF,TGTGCCAGCAGTGAGAGGGGGGGCTCCTACGAGCAGTACTTC
TRBJ2-7,TRBV18,.,.,CASSAQTAYEQYF,TGTGCCAGCTCAGCTCAAACAGCCTACGAGCAGTACTTC
TRBJ2-7,TRBV6-2/TRBV6-3,.,.,CASSLRAGPTDEQYF,TGTGCCAGCAGCTTAAGGGCAGGGCCCACCGACGAGCAGTACTTC
TRBJ1-5,TRBV7-6,.,.,CASSLGSIGQPQHF,TGTGCCAGCAGCTTAGGGTCCATCGGGCAGCCCCAGCATTTT
TRBJ1-5,TRBV28,.,.,CASSLRQRVEPQHF,TGTGCCAGCAGTTTGAGGCAGAGGGTAGAGCCCCAGCATTTT
TRBJ2-4,TRBV3-1,few,.,CASSPGRFAAKNIQYF,TGTGCCAGCAGCCCGGGACGGTTCGCGGCCAAAAACATTCAGTACTTC
TRBJ1-4,TRBV29-1,few,.,CSVVLVEEKLFF,TGCAGCGTTGTGTTGGTAGAGGAAAAACTGTTTTTT
TRBJ1-1,TRBV10-3,.,.,CAIGSYAEAFF,TGTGCCATCGGTAGTTACGCTGAAGCTTTCTTT
TRBJ2-5,TRBV18,few,.,CASSAGIWETQYF,TGTGCCAGCTCAGCAGGGATATGGGAGACCCAGTACTTC
TRBJ2-5,TRBV6-5,few,.,CASSSSWDGETQYF,TGTGCCAGCAGTTCCTCGTGGGACGGCGAGACCCAGTACTTC
TRBJ2-5,TRBV27,.,.,CASSPITRNQETQYF,TGTGCCAGCAGTCCTATAACGAGGAACCAAGAGACCCAGTACTTC
TRBJ2-7,TRBV27,.,TRBD2,CASSGLGAGSYEQYF,TGTGCCAGCAGTGGGCTTGGAGCGGGGTCCTACGAGCAGTACTTC
TRBJ2-1,TRBV20-1,.,.,CSAGSPLRLEGGDGQFF,TGCAGTGCTGGGAGTCCTCTCAGACTCGAGGGAGGCGATGGGCAGTTCTTC
TRBJ2-5,TRBV29-1,.,.,CSVGRGLQETQYF,TGCAGCGTTGGGAGAGGACTGCAAGAGACCCAGTACTTC
TRBJ1-2,TRBV20-1,few,.,CGTPTSTNYGYTF,TGCGGAACCCCAACCTCTACTAACTATGGCTACACCTTC
TRBJ1-2,TRBV27,few,TRBD1,CASSLTDRGYGYTF,TGTGCCAGCAGTTTGACCGACAGGGGATATGGCTACACCTTC
TRBJ1-5,TRBV20-1,.,.,CSAILDSNQPQHF,TGCAGTGCTATCTTGGATAGCAATCAGCCCCAGCATTTT
TRBJ2-5,TRBV4-1,.,.,CASSQEGTRKETQYF,TGCGCCAGCAGCCAGGAGGGGACTCGTAAAGAGACCCAGTACTTC
TRBJ2-3,TRBV29-1,.,.,CSVEDGGISDTQYF,TGCAGCGTTGAAGACGGAGGTATCTCCGATACGCAGTATTTT
TRBJ1-1,TRBV2,.,.,CASRGMPNTEAFF,TGTGCCAGCAGGGGGATGCCGAACACTGAAGCTTTCTTT
TRBJ1-4,TRBV4-3,.,.,CASSSLFGSTNEKLFF,TGCGCCAGCAGCTCCCTGTTTGGATCAACTAATGAAAAACTGTTTTTT
TRBJ2-1,TRBV27,.,.,CASSAIARSSYNEQFF,TGTGCCAGCAGTGCAATAGCGAGGAGCTCCTACAATGAGCAGTTCTTC
TRBJ2-3,TRBV11-2,.,TRBD2,CASSSGTSGTDMQYF,TGTGCCAGCAGTTCTGGGACTAGCGGCACAGATATGCAGTATTTT
TRBJ2-7,TRBV29-1,.,TRBD2,CSVEDGRERAKQYF,TGCAGCGTTGAGGATGGGCGGGAGCGGGCCAAGCAGTACTTC
TRBJ1-5,TRBV28,.,TRBD1,CASSTTGGNQPQHF,TGTGCCAGCAGCACAACAGGGGGAAATCAGCCCCAGCATTTT
TRBJ2-3,TRBV27,.,.,CASTGLASTDTQYF,TGTGCCAGCACGGGGCTAGCGAGCACAGATACGCAGTATTTT
TRBJ2-1,TRBV4-1,few,.,CASSQGAGPESHEQFF,TGCGCCAGCAGCCAAGGGGCGGGGCCAGAGAGCCATGAGCAGTTCTTC